This TCR beta chain was recovered during a study of cytomegalovirus exposure and HLA in healthy donors. Background on the study: From donors who were HLA-typed, an early data release held 80 million to 95 million unique TCRs.

Both 60 Vbeta primers and 13 Jbeta primers went into the PCR. Repertoires were generated with immunoSEQ multiplex PCR, while TCRdb's copy carries only in-frame clones and drops some. The clone table shows about 140,000 clones, with the ten largest holding about 2.2%. V was clipped by 6 bases and J by 4 bases; unmatched bases: 9. Germline CDR1 and CDR2: SGHDN and FVKESK. The CDR3 extends over 15 amino acids. Findings and caveats of the study: The study carried out a later analysis of TCR beta sequences. It associated 15,000 to 20,000 of them with specific HLA alleles at a false discovery rate of 0.05.

Details on this clone: Its target is unknown.

The sample consisted of PBMCs. The origin of this receptor is a woman younger than 30 in good health and CMV-seronegative. J is TRBJ1-2 and V is TRBV14; 9 bases are shared with TRBD1. DNA of the CDR3: TGTGCCAGCAGTCGGCTACAGGGGGCGAGCTATGGCTACACCTTC. This gives the protein CASSRLQGASYGYTF.